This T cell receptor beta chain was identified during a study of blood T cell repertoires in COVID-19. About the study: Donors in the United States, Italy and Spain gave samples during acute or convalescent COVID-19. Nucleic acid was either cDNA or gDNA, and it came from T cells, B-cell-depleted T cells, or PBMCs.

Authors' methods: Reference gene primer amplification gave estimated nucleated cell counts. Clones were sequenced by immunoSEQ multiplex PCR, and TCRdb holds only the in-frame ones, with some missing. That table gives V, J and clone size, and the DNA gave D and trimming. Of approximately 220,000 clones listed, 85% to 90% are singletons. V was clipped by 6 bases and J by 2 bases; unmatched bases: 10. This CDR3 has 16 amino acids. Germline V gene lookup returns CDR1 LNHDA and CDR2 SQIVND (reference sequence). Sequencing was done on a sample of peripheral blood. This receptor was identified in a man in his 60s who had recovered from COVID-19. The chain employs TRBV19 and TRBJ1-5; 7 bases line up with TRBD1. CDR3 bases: TGTGCCAGTAGAACCACCGGGACAGTACGCAATCAGCCCCAGCATTTT. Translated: CASRTTGTVRNQPQHF.